These 14 T cell receptor beta chains were sequenced from one sample in a study of CD8 T cells in Susac syndrome. Roughly 0.45 to 1 ug RNA was reverse transcribed with random hexamers. TCRdb reprocessed the immunoSEQ multiplex PCR reads via MiXCR and lists one record per CDR3 protein. This repertoire shows fewer than 90,000 distinct CDR3 sequences, 93% found once; its top ten account for about 0.41%. Sample: CD8+ T cells from PBMCs. All receptors derive from a human donor with Susac syndrome.

The V and J genes are TRBV20-1 and TRBJ2-5; 12 positions match TRBD2. Germline V gene lookup returns CDR1 DFQATT and CDR2 SNEGSKA (reference sequence). Trimming cost V 2 bases and J 4 bases; bases outside gene matches: 11. The length of the CDR3 is 17 residues. CDR3 nucleotides: TGCAGTGCTAGAATCGGACTAGCGGGGACGGGGGGAGAGACCCAGTACTTC. It translates to CSARIGLAGTGGETQYF.

This rearrangement joins TRBV20-1 to TRBJ2-1; a weak D match, TRBD1 (6 bases). The CDR3 totals 14 residues. Trimming took off 5 bases at V and 9 bases at J, with 20 bases between the two ends. Germline V CDR1 and CDR2: DFQATT, SNEGSKA (reference sequence). The CDR3 region has the DNA TGCAGTGCTCACCCGGGACACGGAGTAGTTGAGCAGTTCTTC. Its protein product is CSAHPGHGVVEQFF.

The gene calls are TRBV20-1 and TRBJ2-1; TRBD2 matches 11 bases. The CDR3 is made up of 16 amino acids. The germline V gene encodes CDR1 DFQATT and CDR2 SNEGSKA (reference sequence). V shed 3 bases, J shed 0 bases, and the junction held 4 bases outside the gene matches. DNA for the CDR3: TGCAGTGCTAGTACCGGGACTAGCGGCTCCTACAATGAGCAGTTCTTC. Translated, it gives CSASTGTSGSYNEQFF.

The rearrangement joins TRBV28 to TRBJ2-5; 16 bases are shared with TRBD2. CDR3 length: 19 amino acids. Unmatched junction bases numbered 11, after V lost 5 bases and J lost 2 bases. CDR1 and CDR2 from the germline V gene are MDHEN and SYDVKM. Written as DNA, the CDR3 is TGTGCCAGCAGTCTACTGGGACTAGCGGGAGGGCCGAATCAAGAGACCCAGTACTTC. Its translation is CASSLLGLAGGPNQETQYF.

The chain recombines TRBV7-2 with TRBJ2-6, with unresolved D. Per the germline V gene, CDR1 is SGHTA and CDR2 is FQGNSA. The CDR3 loop spans 15 amino acids. V was shortened by 5 bases and J by 0 bases, with 8 bases between the two germline ends. The CDR3 region is CASSAMRSGANVLTF. Here the CDR3 DNA reads TGTGCCAGCAGCGCAATGCGCTCTGGGGCCAACGTCCTGACTTTC.

The CDR3 region is CASTSWGQEETQYF. CDR3 sequence (DNA): TGTGCCAGTACCTCGTGGGGGCAGGAGGAGACCCAGTACTTC. The rearrangement links TRBV12-3 or TRBV12-4 to TRBJ2-5, with TRBD1 as a possible D gene (6 bases). CDR3 size: 14 residues. Trimming cost V 9 bases and J 5 bases, with 19 bases left between them.

The chain has TRBV2 and TRBJ2-3, with D hard to call. Germline CDR1 is SNHLY and CDR2 is FYNNEI. V was clipped by 10 bases and J by 2 bases, with 13 bases between them. CDR3 size: 13 residues. This chain's CDR3 is CATIPGYTDTQYF. In DNA, the CDR3 is TGTGCCACCATCCCCGGGTACACAGATACGCAGTATTTT. The entire variable domain, with the rest obtained from reference TRBV2 and TRBJ2-3, is as follows: EPEVTQTPSHQVTQMGQEVILRCVPISNHLYFYWYRQILGQKVEFLVSFYNNEISEKSEIFDDQFSVERPDGSNFTLKIRSTKLEDSAMYFCATIPGYTDTQYFGPGTRLTVL.

The V and J genes are TRBV11-2 and TRBJ2-3, with a tentative D call TRBD1 (6 bases). Trimming removed 3 bases at V and 4 bases at J, with 14 bases between. The CDR3 runs to 15 residues. Germline V lookup: CDR1 SGHAT, CDR2 FQNNGV. Here the CDR3 reads CASSFWGRVSDTQYF. CDR3 sequence (DNA): TGTGCCAGCAGCTTTTGGGGGCGCGTTTCAGATACGCAGTATTTT.

The chain is built from TRBV12-5 and TRBJ2-5; 13 bases line up with TRBD2. The CDR3 contains 15 residues. With 2 bases clipped from V and 3 bases from J, the junction kept 0 bases outside the gene matches. The germline CDR1 and CDR2 sequences are LGHNT and FRNRAP. CDR3 bases: TGTGCTAGTGGTTTGACTAGCGGGGGGGAAGAGACCCAGTACTTC. It is translated as CASGLTSGGEETQYF.

The rearrangement joins TRBV29-1 to TRBJ2-1; no clear D. CDR1 and CDR2 (germline): SQVTM, ANQGSEA. CDR3 size: 13 residues. Trimming removed 8 bases at V and 5 bases at J, with 16 bases between. The CDR3 loop is CSLYGADDNEQFF. The CDR3 DNA is TGCAGCCTTTATGGCGCAGACGACAATGAGCAGTTCTTC.

A single count supports this clonotype. V usage is TRBV6-1 and J usage is TRBJ2-2; 8 bases fit TRBD2. The CDR3 is 16 amino acids. Germline V CDR1 and CDR2: MNHNS, SASEGT. The V and J ends lost 6 bases and 2 bases, in that order; junction bases with no gene match: 8. CDR3 residues: CASRAPSGPNTGELFF. CDR3 nucleotides: TGTGCCAGCAGGGCCCCTAGCGGGCCTAACACCGGGGAGCTGTTTTTT.

The chain has TRBV24-1 and TRBJ2-5; perhaps TRBD1 as D (6 bases). This CDR3 region has 13 residues. V was clipped by 11 bases and J by 1 base, with 13 bases between them. Germline V gives CDR1 KGHDR, CDR2 SFDVKD. The CDR3 DNA is TGTGCCATCAGCACAGGGCCCCAAGAGACCCAGTACTTC. It yields the protein CAISTGPQETQYF.

The chain carries TRBV2 and TRBJ2-1; 8 positions match TRBD2. The CDR3 sequence is 15 residues long. Trimming at V came to 9 bases and at J to 0 bases, leaving 7 bases not matched to a gene. Per the germline V gene, CDR1 is SNHLY and CDR2 is FYNNEI. Here the CDR3 reads CASGAGAPSYNEQFF. CDR3 DNA sequence: TGTGCCAGTGGAGCGGGGGCCCCCTCCTACAATGAGCAGTTCTTC.

The chain couples TRBV28 to TRBJ2-1; D not certain. The V gene lost 8 bases and the J gene lost 7 bases, with 15 bases spanning the gap. CDR3 length: 13 residues. Germline V gene data show CDR1 as MDHEN and CDR2 as SYDVKM. This CDR3 reads CASQTNLGNEQFF. In DNA, the CDR3 is TGTGCCAGCCAGACAAACCTGGGGAATGAGCAGTTCTTC.